This is a list of T cell receptor beta chains from one sample in a study of control samples from healthy donors and cancer patients. Measured with immunoSEQ multiplex PCR; TCRdb has only the in-frame clones, and not every one. The sample has some 65,000 clones, approximately 80% seen once. Sample: PBMCs. These receptor sequences come from a woman aged 45-60 years with lung cancer. Each CDR3 is given with its conserved first and last residue. D genes are given only for firm matches. Clone size is shown for a subset of rows, as once, few, many or a class of expanded clone.

.	TRBV5-1	.	TRBJ2-7	TGCGCCAGCAGATTTACCGGGACAACCTACGAGCAGTACTTC	CASRFTGTTYEQYF
.	TRBV6-1	once	TRBJ1-5	TGTGCCAGCAGTGATACGTCTCAGCCCCAGCATTTT	CASSDTSQPQHF
TRBD1	TRBV2	.	TRBJ2-2	TGTGCCAGCAGTGATTACAGGGGGGACACCGGGGAGCTGTTTTTT	CASSDYRGDTGELFF
TRBD1	TRBV7-8	.	TRBJ1-5	TGTGCCAGCAGCACCACAGGGGGCGCGAAATATCAGCCCCAGCATTTT	CASSTTGGAKYQPQHF
TRBD1	TRBV19	.	TRBJ2-7	TGTGCCAGTAGTATTTCCGGACAGGGGAGCCCCTACGAGCAGTACTTC	CASSISGQGSPYEQYF
.	TRBV20-1	.	TRBJ2-5	TGCAGTGCTTGGGTACAAGAGACCCAGTACTTC	CSAWVQETQYF
TRBD1	TRBV20-1	.	TRBJ2-2	TGCAGTGCTAGTTCGACAGGGCTGGGCACCGGGGAGCTGTTTTTT	CSASSTGLGTGELFF
TRBD1	TRBV5-1	.	TRBJ1-1	TGCGCCAGCAGGATGGACAGGGACACTGAAGCTTTCTTT	CASRMDRDTEAFF
.	TRBV28	once	TRBJ2-3	TGTGCCAGCAGTTCGAGCGGGCGCACAGATACGCAGTATTTT	CASSSSGRTDTQYF
.	TRBV6-2/TRBV6-3	.	TRBJ2-7	TGTGCCAGCAGCCCCTCCATCACAGGGAGTCTGGGCTCCTACGAGCAGTACTTC	CASSPSITGSLGSYEQYF
.	TRBV15	.	TRBJ1-6	TGTGCCACCAGCACAACAGAGGTCTATAATTCACCCCTCCACTTT	CATSTTEVYNSPLHF
.	TRBV14	.	TRBJ1-4	TGTGCCAGCAGCCAACTGGGGGTTAGTAATGAAAAACTGTTTTTT	CASSQLGVSNEKLFF
.	TRBV20-1	once	TRBJ2-5	TGCAGTGCTAGTGGAACCCTGAGGCAAGAGACCCAGTACTTC	CSASGTLRQETQYF
TRBD1	TRBV5-4	.	TRBJ1-1	TGTGCCAGCAGCCCCGGGACAGCGAACACTGAAGCTTTCTTT	CASSPGTANTEAFF
.	TRBV5-1	.	TRBJ1-2	TGCGCCAGCAGCTCGGGACTATCAAGGGCCTATGGCTACACCTTC	CASSSGLSRAYGYTF
.	TRBV19	.	TRBJ2-3	TGTGCCAGTAGTAAGGGGGGGTCCGCAGATACGCAGTATTTT	CASSKGGSADTQYF
TRBD2	TRBV24-1	.	TRBJ2-3	TGTGCCACCAGTTGGGCGGGGGGGGGCACAGATACGCAGTATTTT	CATSWAGGGTDTQYF
.	TRBV30	.	TRBJ1-3	TGTGCCTGGATAGGCGGATTCGGAAACACCATATATTTT	CAWIGGFGNTIYF
.	TRBV6-1	few	TRBJ2-3	TGTGCCAGCAGTGAAAGAACACTCGCAGATACGCAGTATTTT	CASSERTLADTQYF
.	TRBV11-2	.	TRBJ1-2	TGTGCCAGCAGCTTAGGGATTACCGGGATCTCCTATGGCTACACCTTC	CASSLGITGISYGYTF
TRBD2	TRBV11-1	.	TRBJ2-1	TGTGCCAGCAGCTTTGGTAGCGGGGGGGCCTACAATGAGCAGTTCTTC	CASSFGSGGAYNEQFF
.	TRBV25-1	.	TRBJ2-2	TGTGCCAGCCACCCGAAGGGACCGCCGGCGAACACCGGGGAGCTGTTTTTT	CASHPKGPPANTGELFF
.	TRBV9	.	TRBJ2-6	TGTGCCAGCAGCGCCGTCATCGGGTCCCTTTCTTTAGGGGCCAACGTCCTGACTTTC	CASSAVIGSLSLGANVLTF
.	TRBV4-1	.	TRBJ2-7	TGCGCCAGCAGAGACCTAGGGGCAGGGGTTAATTCCTACGAGCAGTACTTC	CASRDLGAGVNSYEQYF
.	TRBV2	few	TRBJ1-2	TGTGCCAGCAGCCGGCTAAATCTAAACTATGGCTACACCTTC	CASSRLNLNYGYTF
.	TRBV7-8	.	TRBJ2-7	TGTGCCAGCAGCCGAGACACACCTAAAACCTCCGAGCAGTACTTC	CASSRDTPKTSEQYF
TRBD1	TRBV29-1	.	TRBJ1-1	TGCAGCGTTGTCCGACAGGGCCACCACGTTTTCTTT	CSVVRQGHHVFF
.	TRBV10-3	.	TRBJ2-7	TGTGCCATCAGGTCGTCGGGGACTCTAGACGAGCAGTACTTC	CAIRSSGTLDEQYF
.	TRBV7-9	.	TRBJ2-2	TGTGCCAGCAGCTCGTGGGATGCGAACACCGGGGAGCTGTTTTTT	CASSSWDANTGELFF
.	TRBV19	.	TRBJ1-2	TGTGCCAGTAGTCTAGTTACCCGGGGGAACTATGGCTACACCTTC	CASSLVTRGNYGYTF
TRBD2	TRBV3-1/TRBV3-2	once	TRBJ2-2	TGTGCCAGCAGCCGGATAGCGGGGGGGCGGACCGGGGAGCTGTTTTTT	CASSRIAGGRTGELFF
.	TRBV24-1	.	TRBJ1-2	TGTGCCACCAGTGATTCTGTGGCTAACTATGGCTACACCTTC	CATSDSVANYGYTF
.	TRBV2	.	TRBJ2-5	TGTGCCAGCAGTGCGGGGCCCGAAGAGACCCAGTACTTC	CASSAGPEETQYF
.	TRBV10-3	.	TRBJ1-5	TGTGCCATCGTCGGGTTCGCCAATCAGCCCCAGCATTTT	CAIVGFANQPQHF
.	TRBV27	.	TRBJ1-1	TGTGCCAGCAGTTATAACAGGAACACTGAAGCTTTCTTT	CASSYNRNTEAFF
.	TRBV3-1/TRBV3-2	.	TRBJ1-1	TGTGCCAGCAGCCAAGTTCTGCTGAACACTGAAGCTTTCTTT	CASSQVLLNTEAFF
.	TRBV5-4	.	TRBJ2-6	TGTGCCAGCAGCTTGGCTGGGGCATCCGGGGCCAACGTCCTGACTTTC	CASSLAGASGANVLTF
TRBD1	TRBV25-1	.	TRBJ1-2	TGTGCCAGCACCGCCGTGGACAGGGGAGGAGGCGACTATGGCTACACCTTC	CASTAVDRGGGDYGYTF
TRBD1	TRBV7-9	.	TRBJ1-2	TGTGCCAGCAGCTTAGACTGGACAGGGAACTATGGCTACACCTTC	CASSLDWTGNYGYTF
TRBD2	TRBV6-6	.	TRBJ2-6	TGTGCCAGCAGTTACGGGGGGGACGGGGCCAACGTCCTGACTTTC	CASSYGGDGANVLTF